This is a list of T cell receptor beta chains from one sample in a study of Ad26.COV2.S vaccination and SARS-CoV-2 variants. Some clones are missing from TCRdb's copy, which holds only in-frame ones; the method was immunoSEQ multiplex PCR. In the table there are 440,000 or so clones, 70% to 90% of which are singletons. The sequencing here drew on peripheral blood, taken in a trial of Ad26.COV2.S vaccine versus placebo. The origin of the receptors is a person aged 18 to 65 who received the Ad26.COV2.S COVID-19 vaccine or a placebo. Both conserved end residues are part of each CDR3. A D gene is named only where the DNA matches it firmly. For some rows the clone size is stated as once, few or many, or as a class when expanded; others skip it.

abundance: NA; len: 13; d_gene: NA; j_gene: TRBJ1-1; v_gene: TRBV27; CDR3nt: TGTGCCAGCAGTTTATGGCGGGGCGCTGAAGCTTTCTTT; CDR3aa: CASSLWRGAEAFF
abundance: NA; len: 14; d_gene: NA; j_gene: TRBJ2-5; v_gene: TRBV5-6; CDR3nt: TGTGCCAGCAGCGAAAGGTTGGGGGAAGAGACCCAGTACTTC; CDR3aa: CASSERLGEETQYF
abundance: NA; len: 13; d_gene: NA; j_gene: TRBJ1-2; v_gene: TRBV2; CDR3nt: TGTGCCAGCAGGGGAGACGACGGCTATGGCTACACCTTC; CDR3aa: CASRGDDGYGYTF
abundance: NA; len: 13; d_gene: NA; j_gene: TRBJ1-4; v_gene: TRBV6-5; CDR3nt: TGTGCCAGCAGTTTGAAGGGAGGGGAAAAACTGTTTTTT; CDR3aa: CASSLKGGEKLFF
abundance: NA; len: 15; d_gene: TRBD2; j_gene: TRBJ2-7; v_gene: TRBV6-2/TRBV6-3; CDR3nt: TGTGCCAGCAGCCTCAGGACTAGCGGGACCTACGAGCAGTACTTC; CDR3aa: CASSLRTSGTYEQYF
abundance: once; len: 14; d_gene: TRBD1; j_gene: TRBJ1-1; v_gene: TRBV19; CDR3nt: TGTGCCAGTAGTCCGCGGGACAGATTCACTGAAGCTTTCTTT; CDR3aa: CASSPRDRFTEAFF
abundance: NA; len: 13; d_gene: NA; j_gene: TRBJ2-7; v_gene: TRBV2; CDR3nt: TGTGCCAGCAGTGCTAACGACCTCTACGAGCAGTACTTC; CDR3aa: CASSANDLYEQYF
abundance: NA; len: 18; d_gene: TRBD2; j_gene: TRBJ2-3; v_gene: TRBV5-1; CDR3nt: TGCGCCAGCAGCTTGGCGGGACTAGCGGGGGTTAGCACAGATACGCAGTATTTT; CDR3aa: CASSLAGLAGVSTDTQYF
abundance: NA; len: 14; d_gene: TRBD1; j_gene: TRBJ1-2; v_gene: TRBV28; CDR3nt: TGTGCCAGCAGCACGGGACAGGGAAACTATGGCTACACCTTC; CDR3aa: CASSTGQGNYGYTF
abundance: NA; len: 18; d_gene: NA; j_gene: TRBJ2-3; v_gene: TRBV4-1; CDR3nt: TGCGCCAGCAGCCAAGCCCCGGGGCGGGGAATCGGCACAGATACGCAGTATTTT; CDR3aa: CASSQAPGRGIGTDTQYF
abundance: NA; len: 15; d_gene: NA; j_gene: TRBJ2-7; v_gene: TRBV7-2; CDR3nt: TGTGCCAGCAGCTTAACATGGGACGGTTCCTACGAGCAGTACTTC; CDR3aa: CASSLTWDGSYEQYF
abundance: NA; len: 16; d_gene: NA; j_gene: TRBJ2-1; v_gene: TRBV5-1; CDR3nt: TGCGCCAGCAGCTTGGTTGGCGGGACCACCTACAATGAGCAGTTCTTC; CDR3aa: CASSLVGGTTYNEQFF
abundance: NA; len: 12; d_gene: NA; j_gene: TRBJ2-1; v_gene: TRBV12-3/TRBV12-4; CDR3nt: TGTGCCAGCAGTCCCGGAGTCAATGAGCAGTTCTTC; CDR3aa: CASSPGVNEQFF
abundance: NA; len: 16; d_gene: NA; j_gene: TRBJ2-6; v_gene: TRBV6-5; CDR3nt: TGTGCCAGCAGTTACGACCACAGGTCAGGGGCCAACGTCCTGACTTTC; CDR3aa: CASSYDHRSGANVLTF
abundance: NA; len: 15; d_gene: TRBD2; j_gene: TRBJ2-1; v_gene: TRBV18; CDR3nt: TGTGCCAGCTCTCCACCGGGGATAGCGGGAATTGAGCAGTTCTTC; CDR3aa: CASSPPGIAGIEQFF
abundance: NA; len: 14; d_gene: NA; j_gene: TRBJ2-2; v_gene: TRBV14; CDR3nt: TGTGCCAGCAGCCCCCACGGGGGAACCGGGGAGCTGTTTTTT; CDR3aa: CASSPHGGTGELFF
abundance: NA; len: 14; d_gene: NA; j_gene: TRBJ1-2; v_gene: TRBV6-6; CDR3nt: TGTGCCAGCAGTTACTTGGGTCCGAACTATGGCTACACCTTC; CDR3aa: CASSYLGPNYGYTF
abundance: NA; len: 15; d_gene: TRBD1; j_gene: TRBJ1-1; v_gene: TRBV27; CDR3nt: TGTGCCAGCAGTCCCCAGACAGGGGCCAACACTGAAGCTTTCTTT; CDR3aa: CASSPQTGANTEAFF
abundance: NA; len: 14; d_gene: NA; j_gene: TRBJ1-2; v_gene: TRBV7-9; CDR3nt: TGTGCCAGCAGCCCCGACCTACTAAACTATGGCTACACCTTC; CDR3aa: CASSPDLLNYGYTF
abundance: NA; len: 19; d_gene: TRBD1; j_gene: TRBJ2-1; v_gene: TRBV7-9; CDR3nt: TGTGCCAGCAGCTCCAGGACAGGGCTTCTAGCAGTCTCCTACAATGAGCAGTTCTTC; CDR3aa: CASSSRTGLLAVSYNEQFF
abundance: NA; len: 15; d_gene: NA; j_gene: TRBJ2-1; v_gene: TRBV7-6; CDR3nt: TGTGCCAGCAGCCAAATGGGGGGCTCCTACAATGAGCAGTTCTTC; CDR3aa: CASSQMGGSYNEQFF
abundance: NA; len: 13; d_gene: NA; j_gene: TRBJ1-1; v_gene: TRBV24-1; CDR3nt: TGTGCCACCAGGGGGGACATAAACACTGAAGCTTTCTTT; CDR3aa: CATRGDINTEAFF
abundance: NA; len: 13; d_gene: NA; j_gene: TRBJ1-1; v_gene: TRBV19; CDR3nt: TGTGCCAGTAGTATAAAGGTTGGGACTGAAGCTTTCTTT; CDR3aa: CASSIKVGTEAFF
abundance: NA; len: 14; d_gene: TRBD2; j_gene: TRBJ2-5; v_gene: TRBV6-1; CDR3nt: TGTGCCAGCAGTGAAAATGCGGGAGAAGAGACCCAGTACTTC; CDR3aa: CASSENAGEETQYF
abundance: NA; len: 16; d_gene: NA; j_gene: TRBJ1-6; v_gene: TRBV7-9; CDR3nt: TGTGCCAGCAGCTTAGACGCGGCGGGACGGGGATCACCCCTCCACTTT; CDR3aa: CASSLDAAGRGSPLHF